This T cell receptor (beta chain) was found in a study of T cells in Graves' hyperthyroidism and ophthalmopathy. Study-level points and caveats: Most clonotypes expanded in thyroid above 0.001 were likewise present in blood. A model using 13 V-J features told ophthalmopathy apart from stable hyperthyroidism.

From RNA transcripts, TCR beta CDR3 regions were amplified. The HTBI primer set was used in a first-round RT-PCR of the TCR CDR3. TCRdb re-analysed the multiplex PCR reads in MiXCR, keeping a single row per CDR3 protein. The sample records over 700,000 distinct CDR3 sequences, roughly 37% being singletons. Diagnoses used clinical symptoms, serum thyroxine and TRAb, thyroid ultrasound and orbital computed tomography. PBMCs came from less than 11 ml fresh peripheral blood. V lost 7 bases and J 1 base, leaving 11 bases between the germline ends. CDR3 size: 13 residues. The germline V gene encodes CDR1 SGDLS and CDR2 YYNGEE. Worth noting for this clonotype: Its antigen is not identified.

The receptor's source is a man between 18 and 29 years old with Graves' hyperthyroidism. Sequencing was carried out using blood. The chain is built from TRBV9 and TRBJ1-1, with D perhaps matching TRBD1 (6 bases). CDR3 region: CASGGQRNTEAFF. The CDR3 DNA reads TGTGCCAGCGGTGGACAGAGGAACACTGAAGCTTTCTTT.